This T cell receptor beta chain was sequenced for a study of Graves' ophthalmopathy and Graves' hyperthyroidism. Study-wide results and limits: Among expanded thyroid clonotypes above 0.001 frequency, most also occurred in blood.

Amplifying from RNA transcripts, the study obtained TCR beta CDR3 regions. Second-round multiplex PCR followed a first-round RT-PCR using HTBI primers. A single record per CDR3 protein comes from TCRdb applying MiXCR to the multiplex PCR reads. The table records around 470,000 distinct CDR3 sequences, about 15% of them present only once. A total of 14 residues make up the CDR3, ends included. Note on this clonotype: No antigen is known for it. The conserved phenylalanine or tryptophan normally closing the CDR3 is absent here, so this likely arose from a read error. It is unclear where the CDR3 begins or ends on the DNA, so no DNA is shown, and the CDR3 is as TCRdb lists it.

Specimen: blood. The gene calls are TRBV12-3 or TRBV12-4 and TRBJ2-5; the tabulated D call, TRBD1, remains unverified against the DNA. This TCR was recovered from a woman in her 30s with Graves' ophthalmopathy. CDR3 loop: CASSLTGGGETQYI.